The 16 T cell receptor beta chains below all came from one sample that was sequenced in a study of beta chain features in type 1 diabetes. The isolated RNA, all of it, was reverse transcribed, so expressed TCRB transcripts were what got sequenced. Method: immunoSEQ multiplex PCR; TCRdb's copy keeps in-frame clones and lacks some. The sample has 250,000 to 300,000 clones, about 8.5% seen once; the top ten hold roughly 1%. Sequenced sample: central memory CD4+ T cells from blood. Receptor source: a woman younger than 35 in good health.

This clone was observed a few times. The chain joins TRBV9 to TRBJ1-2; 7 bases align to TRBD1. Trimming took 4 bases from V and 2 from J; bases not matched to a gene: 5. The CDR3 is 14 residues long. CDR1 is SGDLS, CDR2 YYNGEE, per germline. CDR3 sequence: CASSWDSLNYGYTF. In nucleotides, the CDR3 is TGTGCCAGCAGCTGGGACAGCCTAAACTATGGCTACACCTTC.

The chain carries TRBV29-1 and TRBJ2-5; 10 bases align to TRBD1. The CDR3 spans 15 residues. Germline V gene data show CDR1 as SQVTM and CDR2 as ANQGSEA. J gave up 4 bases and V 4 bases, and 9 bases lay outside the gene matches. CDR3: CSVVPTGGYGETQYF. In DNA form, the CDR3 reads TGCAGCGTTGTGCCGACAGGGGGCTATGGAGAGACCCAGTACTTC. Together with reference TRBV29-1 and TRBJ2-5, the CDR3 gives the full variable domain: SAVISQKPSRDICQRGTSLTIQCQVDSQVTMMFWYRQQPGQSLTLIATANQGSEATYESGFVIDKFPISRPNLTFSTLTVSNMSPEDSSIYLCSVVPTGGYGETQYFGPGTRLLVL.

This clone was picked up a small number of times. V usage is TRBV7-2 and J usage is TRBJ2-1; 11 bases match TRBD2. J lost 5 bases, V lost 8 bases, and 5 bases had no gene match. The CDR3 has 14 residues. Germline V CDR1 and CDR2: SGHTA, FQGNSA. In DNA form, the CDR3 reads TGTGCCAGCCGGACTAGCGGGTATGACAATGAGCAGTTCTTC. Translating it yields CASRTSGYDNEQFF.

As DNA, the CDR3 is TGTGCCAGCAGCCCCCGGACAGGGGGGAGTGAAAAACTGTTTTTT. Translated, it gives CASSPRTGGSEKLFF. V is TRBV7-2 and J is TRBJ1-4, with TRBD1 matching 10 bases. V shed 5 bases, J shed 7 bases, and the junction held 7 bases outside the gene matches. Per germline, CDR1 SGHTA and CDR2 FQGNSA. This CDR3 has 15 residues. The full variable domain, completed using reference TRBV7-2 and TRBJ1-4, is GAGVSQSPSNKVTEKGKDVELRCDPISGHTALYWYRQSLGQGLEFLIYFQGNSAPDKSGLPSDRFSAERTGGSVSTLTIQRTQQEDSAVYLCASSPRTGGSEKLFFGSGTQLSVL.

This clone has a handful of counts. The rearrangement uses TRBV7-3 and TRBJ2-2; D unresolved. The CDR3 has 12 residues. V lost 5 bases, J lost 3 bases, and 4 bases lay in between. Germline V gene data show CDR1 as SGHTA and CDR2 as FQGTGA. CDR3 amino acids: CASSVYTGELFF. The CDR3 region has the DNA TGTGCCAGCAGCGTATACACCGGGGAGCTGTTTTTT.

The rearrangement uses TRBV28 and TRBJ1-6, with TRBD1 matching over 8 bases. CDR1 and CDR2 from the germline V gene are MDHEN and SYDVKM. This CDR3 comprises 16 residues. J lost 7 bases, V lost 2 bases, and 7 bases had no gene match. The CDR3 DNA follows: TGTGCCAGCAGTTTACCCACAGGGGGAGGCAATTCACCCCTCCACTTT. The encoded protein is CASSLPTGGGNSPLHF.

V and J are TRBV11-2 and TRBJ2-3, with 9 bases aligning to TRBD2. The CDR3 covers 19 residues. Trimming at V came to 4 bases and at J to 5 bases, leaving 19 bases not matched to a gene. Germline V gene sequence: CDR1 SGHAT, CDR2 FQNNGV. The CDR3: CASSSHPPFSAGGQDTQYF. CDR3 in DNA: TGTGCCAGCAGCTCCCACCCCCCATTCTCGGCGGGGGGGCAAGATACGCAGTATTTT.

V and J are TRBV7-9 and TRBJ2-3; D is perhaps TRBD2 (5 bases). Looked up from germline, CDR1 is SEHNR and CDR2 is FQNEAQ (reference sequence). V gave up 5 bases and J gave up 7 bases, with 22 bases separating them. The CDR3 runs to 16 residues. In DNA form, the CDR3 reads TGTGCCAGCAGCCCCCCGGGCGGGCGGACTGGAAATACGCAGTATTTT. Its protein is CASSPPGGRTGNTQYF.

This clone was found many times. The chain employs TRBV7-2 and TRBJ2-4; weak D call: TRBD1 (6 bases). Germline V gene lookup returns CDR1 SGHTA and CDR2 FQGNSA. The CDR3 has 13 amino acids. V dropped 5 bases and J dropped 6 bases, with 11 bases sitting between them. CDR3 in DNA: TGTGCCAGCAGCCCAACAGGGACAAACATTCAGTACTTC. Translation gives CASSPTGTNIQYF.

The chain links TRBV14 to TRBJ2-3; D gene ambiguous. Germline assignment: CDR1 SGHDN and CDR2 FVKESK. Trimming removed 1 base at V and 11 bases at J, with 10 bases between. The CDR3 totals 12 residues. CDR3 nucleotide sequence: TGTGCCAGCAGCCAAGCCCCCGGTTGGCAGTATTTT. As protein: CASSQAPGWQYF.

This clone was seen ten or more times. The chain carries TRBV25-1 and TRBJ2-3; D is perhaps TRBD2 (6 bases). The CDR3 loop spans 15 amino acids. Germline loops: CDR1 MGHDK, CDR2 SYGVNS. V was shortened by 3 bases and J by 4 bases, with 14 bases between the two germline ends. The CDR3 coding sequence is TGTGCCAGCAGTGAGTCGGGGGACCTCGCAGATACGCAGTATTTT. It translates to CASSESGDLADTQYF.

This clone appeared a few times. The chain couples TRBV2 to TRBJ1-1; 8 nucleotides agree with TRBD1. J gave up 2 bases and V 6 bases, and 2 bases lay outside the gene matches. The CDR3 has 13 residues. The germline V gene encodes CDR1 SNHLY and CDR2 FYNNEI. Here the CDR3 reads CASSDRGNTEAFF. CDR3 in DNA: TGTGCCAGCAGCGACAGGGGAAACACTGAAGCTTTCTTT. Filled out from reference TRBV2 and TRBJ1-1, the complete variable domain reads EPEVTQTPSHQVTQMGQEVILRCVPISNHLYFYWYRQILGQKVEFLVSFYNNEISEKSEIFDDQFSVERPDGSNFTLKIRSTKLEDSAMYFCASSDRGNTEAFFGQGTRLTVV.

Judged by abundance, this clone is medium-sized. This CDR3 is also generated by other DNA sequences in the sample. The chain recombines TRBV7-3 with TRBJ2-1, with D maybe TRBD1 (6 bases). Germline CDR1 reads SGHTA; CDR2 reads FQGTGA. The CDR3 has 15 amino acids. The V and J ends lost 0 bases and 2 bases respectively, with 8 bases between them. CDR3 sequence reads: CASSLTPGAYNEQFF. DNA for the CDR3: TGTGCCAGCAGCTTAACTCCAGGGGCCTACAATGAGCAGTTCTTC.

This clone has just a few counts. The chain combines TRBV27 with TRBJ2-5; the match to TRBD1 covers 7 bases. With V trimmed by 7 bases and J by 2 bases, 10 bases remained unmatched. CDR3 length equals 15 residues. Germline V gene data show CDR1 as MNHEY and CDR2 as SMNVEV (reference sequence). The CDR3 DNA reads TGTGCCAGCAAGGGGTACAGGGGTTCACAAGAGACCCAGTACTTC. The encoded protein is CASKGYRGSQETQYF.

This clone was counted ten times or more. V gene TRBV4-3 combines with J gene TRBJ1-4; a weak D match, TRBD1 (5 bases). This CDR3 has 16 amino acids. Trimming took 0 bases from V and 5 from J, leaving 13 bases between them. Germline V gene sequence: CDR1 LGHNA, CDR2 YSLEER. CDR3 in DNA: TGCGCCAGCAGCCAAGATTGGGGGACTGACAATGAAAAACTGTTTTTT. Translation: CASSQDWGTDNEKLFF.

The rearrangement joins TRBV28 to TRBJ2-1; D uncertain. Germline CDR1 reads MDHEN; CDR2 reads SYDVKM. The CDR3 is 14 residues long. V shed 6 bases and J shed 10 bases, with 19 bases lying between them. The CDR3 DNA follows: TGTGCCAGCAGCCCTATGGGTATACTAAAGGAGCAGTTCTTC. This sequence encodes CASSPMGILKEQFF.